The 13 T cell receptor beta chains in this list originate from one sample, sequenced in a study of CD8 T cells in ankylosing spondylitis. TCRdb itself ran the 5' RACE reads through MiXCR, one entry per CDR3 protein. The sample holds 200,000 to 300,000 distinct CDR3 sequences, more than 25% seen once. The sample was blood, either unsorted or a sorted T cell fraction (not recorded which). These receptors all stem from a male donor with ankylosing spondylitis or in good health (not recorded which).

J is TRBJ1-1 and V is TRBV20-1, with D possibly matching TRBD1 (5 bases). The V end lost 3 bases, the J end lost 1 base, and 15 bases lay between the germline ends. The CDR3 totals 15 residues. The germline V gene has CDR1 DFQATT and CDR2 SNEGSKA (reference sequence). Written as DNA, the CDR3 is TGCAGTGCTAGGATGACGGGGGTGGGGAACACTGAAGCTTTCTTT. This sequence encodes CSARMTGVGNTEAFF.

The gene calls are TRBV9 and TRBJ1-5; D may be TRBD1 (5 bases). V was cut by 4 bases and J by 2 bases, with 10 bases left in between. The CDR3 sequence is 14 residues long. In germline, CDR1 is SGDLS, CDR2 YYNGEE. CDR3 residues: CASSPWGGNQPQHF. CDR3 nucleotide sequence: TGTGCCAGCAGCCCCTGGGGGGGCAATCAGCCCCAGCATTTT. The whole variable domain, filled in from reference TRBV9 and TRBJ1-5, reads DSGVTQTPKHLITATGQRVTLRCSPRSGDLSVYWYQQSLDQGLQFLIQYYNGEERAKGNILERFSAQQFPDLHSELNLSSLELGDSALYFCASSPWGGNQPQHFGDGTRLSIL.

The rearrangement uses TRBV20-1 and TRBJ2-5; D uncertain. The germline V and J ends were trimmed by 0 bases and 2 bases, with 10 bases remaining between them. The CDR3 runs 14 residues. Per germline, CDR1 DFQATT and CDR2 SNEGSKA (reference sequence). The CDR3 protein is CSARDWRTQETQYF. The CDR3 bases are TGCAGTGCTAGAGATTGGAGAACTCAAGAGACCCAGTACTTC.

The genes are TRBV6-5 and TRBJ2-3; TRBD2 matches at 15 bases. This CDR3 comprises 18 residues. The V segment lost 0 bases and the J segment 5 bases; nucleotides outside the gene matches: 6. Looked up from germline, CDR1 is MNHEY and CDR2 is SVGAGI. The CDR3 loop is CASSYSFGLAGGLDTQYF. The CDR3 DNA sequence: TGTGCCAGCAGTTACTCTTTCGGACTAGCGGGGGGGCTAGATACGCAGTATTTT.

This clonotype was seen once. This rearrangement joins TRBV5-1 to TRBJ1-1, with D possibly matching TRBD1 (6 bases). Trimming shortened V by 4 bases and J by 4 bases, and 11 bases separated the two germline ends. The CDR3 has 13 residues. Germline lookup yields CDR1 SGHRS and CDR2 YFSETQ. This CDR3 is CASSLLQGTEAFF. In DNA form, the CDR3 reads TGCGCCAGCAGCCTCCTACAGGGCACTGAAGCTTTCTTT. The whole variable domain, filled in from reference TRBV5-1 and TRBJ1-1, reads KAGVTQTPRYLIKTRGQQVTLSCSPISGHRSVSWYQQTPGQGLQFLFEYFSETQRNKGNFPGRFSGRQFSNSRSEMNVSTLELGDSALYLCASSLLQGTEAFFGQGTRLTVV.

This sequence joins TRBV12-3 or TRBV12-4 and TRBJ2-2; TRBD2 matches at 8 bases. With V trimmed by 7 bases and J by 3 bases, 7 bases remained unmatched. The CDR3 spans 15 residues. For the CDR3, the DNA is TGTGCCAGCACTAAAAGCGGGGGATACACCGGGGAGCTGTTTTTT. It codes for CASTKSGGYTGELFF.

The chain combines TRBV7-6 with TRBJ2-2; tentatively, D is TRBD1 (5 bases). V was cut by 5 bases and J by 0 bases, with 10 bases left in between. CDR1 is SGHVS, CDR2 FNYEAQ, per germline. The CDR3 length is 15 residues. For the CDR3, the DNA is TGTGCCAGCAGCAGAGGACAACCGAACACCGGGGAGCTGTTTTTT. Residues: CASSRGQPNTGELFF.

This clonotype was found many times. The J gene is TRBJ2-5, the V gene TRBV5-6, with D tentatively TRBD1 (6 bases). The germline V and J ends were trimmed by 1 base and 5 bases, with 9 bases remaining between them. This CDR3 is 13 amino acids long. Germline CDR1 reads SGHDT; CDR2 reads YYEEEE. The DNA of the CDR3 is TGTGCCAGCAGCTTGCAGGGGCGGGAGACCCAGTACTTC. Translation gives CASSLQGRETQYF.

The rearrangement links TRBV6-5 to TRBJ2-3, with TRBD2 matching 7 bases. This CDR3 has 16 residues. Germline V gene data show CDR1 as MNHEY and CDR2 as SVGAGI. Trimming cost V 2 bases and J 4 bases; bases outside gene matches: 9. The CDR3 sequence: CASSYGSSGDPDTQYF. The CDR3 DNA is TGTGCCAGCAGTTACGGGTCCAGCGGGGACCCAGATACGCAGTATTTT.

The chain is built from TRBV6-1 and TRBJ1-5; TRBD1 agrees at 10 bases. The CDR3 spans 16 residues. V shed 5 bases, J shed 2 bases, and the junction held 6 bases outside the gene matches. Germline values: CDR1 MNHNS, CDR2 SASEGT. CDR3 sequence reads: CASSMTGGTGNQPQHF. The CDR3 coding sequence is TGTGCCAGCAGTATGACAGGGGGCACCGGCAATCAGCCCCAGCATTTT.

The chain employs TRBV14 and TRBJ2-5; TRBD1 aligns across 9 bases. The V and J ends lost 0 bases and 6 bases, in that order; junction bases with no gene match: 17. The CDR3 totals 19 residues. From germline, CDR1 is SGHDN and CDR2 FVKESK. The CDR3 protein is CASSQDIIEFGQGKQTQYF. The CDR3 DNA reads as TGTGCCAGCAGCCAAGATATCATCGAGTTCGGACAGGGGAAACAGACCCAGTACTTC.

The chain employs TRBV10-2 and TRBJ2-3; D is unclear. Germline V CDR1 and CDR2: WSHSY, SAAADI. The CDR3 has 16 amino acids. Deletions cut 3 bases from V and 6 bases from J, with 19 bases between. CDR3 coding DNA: TGCGCCAGCAGTGACCCTCGGAAGCCCCCCCATGATACGCAGTATTTT. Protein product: CASSDPRKPPHDTQYF.

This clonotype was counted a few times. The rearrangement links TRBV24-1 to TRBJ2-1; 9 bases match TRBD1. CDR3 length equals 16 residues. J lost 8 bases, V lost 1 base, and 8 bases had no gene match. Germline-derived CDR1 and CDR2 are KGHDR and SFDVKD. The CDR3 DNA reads TGTGCCACCAGTGATTTCCGGGACAGGGACAAGGATGAGCAGTTCTTC. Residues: CATSDFRDRDKDEQFF.